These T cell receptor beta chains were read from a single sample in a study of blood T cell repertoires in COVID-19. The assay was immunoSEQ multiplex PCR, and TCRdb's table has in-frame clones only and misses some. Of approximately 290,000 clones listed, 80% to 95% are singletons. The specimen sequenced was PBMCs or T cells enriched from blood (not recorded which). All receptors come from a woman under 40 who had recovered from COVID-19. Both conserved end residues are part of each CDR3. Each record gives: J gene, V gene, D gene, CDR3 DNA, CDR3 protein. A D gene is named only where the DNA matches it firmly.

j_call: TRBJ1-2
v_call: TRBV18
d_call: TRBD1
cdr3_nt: TGTGCCAGCTCACCCGGGACAGGGATCGGCTACACCTTC
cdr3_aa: CASSPGTGIGYTF

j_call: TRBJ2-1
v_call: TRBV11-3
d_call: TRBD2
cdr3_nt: TGTGCCAGCAGCTCGGCTAGCGGGAGGGCGGGCAATGAGCAGTTCTTC
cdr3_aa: CASSSASGRAGNEQFF

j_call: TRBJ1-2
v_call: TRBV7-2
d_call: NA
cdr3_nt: TGTGCCAGCAGCTTAAGCGGACAGACCTATGGCTACACCTTC
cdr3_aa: CASSLSGQTYGYTF

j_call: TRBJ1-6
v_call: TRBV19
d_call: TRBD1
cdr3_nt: TGTGCCAGTAGTACGACAGGGATCTCCTATAATTCACCCCTCCACTTT
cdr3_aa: CASSTTGISYNSPLHF

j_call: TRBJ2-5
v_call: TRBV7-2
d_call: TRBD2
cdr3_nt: TGTGCCAGCAGCCCCGGTCTAGCGGGAGGGTTAGGGCAAGAGACCCAGTACTTC
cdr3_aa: CASSPGLAGGLGQETQYF

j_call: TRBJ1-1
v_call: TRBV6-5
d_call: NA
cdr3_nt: TGTGCCAGCAGTTACTCCACAGGGAACACTGAAGCTTTCTTT
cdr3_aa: CASSYSTGNTEAFF

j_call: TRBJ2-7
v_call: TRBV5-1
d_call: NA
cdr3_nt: TGCGCCAGCAGCCAGATTCAGGGATCCGGCGAGCAGTACTTC
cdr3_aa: CASSQIQGSGEQYF

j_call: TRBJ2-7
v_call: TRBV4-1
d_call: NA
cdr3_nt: TGCGCCAGCAGCCACTACCACTCCGAACTCCAGGCCTACGAGCAGTACTTC
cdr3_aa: CASSHYHSELQAYEQYF

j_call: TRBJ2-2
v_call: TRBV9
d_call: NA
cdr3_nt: TGTGCCAGCAGCGTAGAAGGGACACTTAACACCGGGGAGCTGTTTTTT
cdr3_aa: CASSVEGTLNTGELFF

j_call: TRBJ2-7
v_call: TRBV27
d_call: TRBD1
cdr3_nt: TGTGCCAGCAGTTCCCACCGGGACAGGGGTTTTATAAGCTCCTACGAGCAGTACTTC
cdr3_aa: CASSSHRDRGFISSYEQYF